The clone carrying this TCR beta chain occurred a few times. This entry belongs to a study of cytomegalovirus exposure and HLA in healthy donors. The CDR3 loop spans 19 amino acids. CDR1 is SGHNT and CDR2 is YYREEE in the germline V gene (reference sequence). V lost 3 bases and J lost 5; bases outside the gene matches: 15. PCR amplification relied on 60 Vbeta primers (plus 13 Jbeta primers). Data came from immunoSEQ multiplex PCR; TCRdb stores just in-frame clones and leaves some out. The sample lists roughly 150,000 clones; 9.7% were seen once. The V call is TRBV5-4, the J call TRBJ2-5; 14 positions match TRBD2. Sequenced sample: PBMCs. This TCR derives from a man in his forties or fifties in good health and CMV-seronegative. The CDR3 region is CASSSPLGLAGGDRETQYF. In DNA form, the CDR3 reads TGTGCCAGCAGCTCACCCTTAGGACTAGCGGGGGGAGATCGGGAGACCCAGTACTTC.